This T cell receptor beta chain appears in the sequencing data of a study of shared clonotypes between healthy human individuals. From germline, CDR1 is MNHNY and CDR2 SVGAGI (reference sequence). Losses at the gene ends were 6 bases for V and 4 bases for J; bases not matched to a gene: 1. The CDR3 consists of 13 residues. Clones were read by immunoSEQ multiplex PCR, and TCRdb kept only the in-frame ones, dropping some. The sample shows approximately 2.4 million clones, around 95% of them seen only once. The chain has TRBV6-6 and TRBJ2-1; TRBD2 matches 9 bases. Sequenced sample: naive CD4+ T cells sorted from blood. Noted subset: CD45RA+ positively selected. The clonotype originates from a man aged 18-30 years in good health. The CDR3 is CASRAGGYNEQFF. CDR3 in DNA: TGTGCCAGCAGAGCGGGGGGTTACAATGAGCAGTTCTTC.